These 16 T cell receptor beta chains were all obtained from the same sample, sequenced in a study of T cells after yellow fever vaccination. TCRdb itself ran the 5' RACE reads through MiXCR, one entry per CDR3 protein. The table has about 370,000 distinct CDR3 sequences, approximately 10% seen once; the top ten hold about 17%. The sequencing here drew on PBMCs, taken on the day of the first yellow fever vaccination. Receptors originate from a man between 18 and 35 years old who received the YFV17D yellow fever vaccine.

This chain joins TRBV12-5 and TRBJ2-1, with unresolved D. Trimming pared 0 bases from V and 3 bases from J, leaving 6 bases between. The germline V gene encodes CDR1 LGHNT and CDR2 FRNRAP. The CDR3 is 14 residues long. CDR3 in DNA: TGTGCTAGTGGTTTGGTACCCAACTACAATGAGCAGTTCTTC. This translates into CASGLVPNYNEQFF.

This clonotype was observed a handful of times. For the CDR3, the DNA is TGTGCCAGCAGCCCTCCCGAAGCGGGGAACACTGAAGCTTTCTTT. Protein sequence: CASSPPEAGNTEAFF. The chain is built from TRBV7-9 and TRBJ1-1; D is unclear. V was clipped by 5 bases and J by 1 base, with 14 bases between them. Germline lookup yields CDR1 SEHNR and CDR2 FQNEAQ (reference sequence). This CDR3 comprises 15 residues.

This chain uses TRBV29-1 with TRBJ1-2; D perhaps matches TRBD1 (6 bases). The CDR3 totals 13 residues. Trimming took 7 bases from V and 7 from J, leaving 19 bases between them. Germline V CDR1 and CDR2: SQVTM, ANQGSEA. CDR3 DNA sequence: TGCAGCGCCGCCGCCCAGGGGTATGGTGGCTACACCTTC. Residues: CSAAAQGYGGYTF.

This clonotype was detected many times. This chain uses TRBV7-9 with TRBJ2-7, with D hard to call. The CDR3 runs to 13 residues. V shed 3 bases and J shed 2 bases, with 8 bases lying between them. In germline, CDR1 is SEHNR, CDR2 FQNEAQ (reference sequence). CDR3 sequence (DNA): TGTGCCAGCAGCTTTCCAGGCACCTACGAGCAGTACTTC. Translated, it gives CASSFPGTYEQYF.

The chain couples TRBV7-2 to TRBJ2-2; TRBD1 matches at 8 bases. With V trimmed by 5 bases and J by 6 bases, 5 bases remained unmatched. The CDR3 has 14 residues. Germline V gene data show CDR1 as SGHTA and CDR2 as FQGNSA. CDR3: CASSNRGVAGELFF. The DNA for the CDR3 is TGTGCCAGCAGCAACAGGGGGGTTGCCGGGGAGCTGTTTTTT.

The chain uses TRBV7-3 and TRBJ2-1, with D perhaps matching TRBD1 (5 bases). Trimming cost V 6 bases and J 4 bases, with 13 bases left between them. Germline loops: CDR1 SGHTA, CDR2 FQGTGA. CDR3 size: 14 residues. The CDR3 DNA reads as TGTGCCAGCAGTTCGGACACCGGGTACAATGAGCAGTTCTTC. As protein: CASSSDTGYNEQFF.

The rearrangement links TRBV5-1 to TRBJ2-3, with D maybe TRBD2 (5 bases). V was trimmed by 1 base and J by 4 bases, leaving 10 bases between them. Germline CDR1 is SGHRS and CDR2 is YFSETQ. This CDR3 contains 14 residues. CDR3 DNA sequence: TGCGCCAGCAGCTTGTTCGGTAGCGCAGATACGCAGTATTTT. Translated, it gives CASSLFGSADTQYF.

The chain combines TRBV7-9 with TRBJ1-1; D is ambiguous. V gave up 5 bases and J gave up 11 bases, with 18 bases separating them. The germline V gene has CDR1 SEHNR and CDR2 FQNEAQ (reference sequence). The CDR3 has 13 amino acids. DNA for the CDR3: TGTGCCAGCAGCCCCACCGGCGGCGGCGGCGCTTTCTTT. Protein product: CASSPTGGGGAFF.

This clonotype has more than one count but fewer than ten. The genes are TRBV12-3 or TRBV12-4 and TRBJ1-4; D gene uncertain. Trimming shortened V by 7 bases and J by 9 bases, and 24 bases separated the two germline ends. This CDR3 is built from 16 residues. For the CDR3, the DNA is TGTGCCAGCACTCAACAACGACCCACCCTATGGCAAAAACTGTTTTTT. Its protein product is CASTQQRPTLWQKLFF.

This clonotype has only a few counts. The V and J genes are TRBV12-3 or TRBV12-4 and TRBJ1-2; no definite D call. V lost 5 bases, J lost 6 bases, and 13 bases lay in between. The CDR3 consists of 13 residues. This CDR3 reads CASSVGLTHGYTF. For the CDR3, the DNA is TGTGCCAGCAGTGTCGGACTCACCCATGGCTACACCTTC.

The CDR3 DNA reads as TGCGCCAGCAGCTTCGGGCGGGAAGCCTACAATGAGCAGTTCTTC. Translation: CASSFGREAYNEQFF. This sequence joins TRBV5-1 and TRBJ2-1; D is possibly TRBD2 (6 bases). Germline V gives CDR1 SGHRS, CDR2 YFSETQ. The CDR3 has 15 amino acids. Trimming shortened V by 2 bases and J by 2 bases, and 11 bases separated the two germline ends.

In its sample, this clonotype was seen many times. This chain joins TRBV5-5 and TRBJ2-1; 7 nucleotides align to TRBD2. Germline values: CDR1 SGHKS, CDR2 YYEKEE (reference sequence). This CDR3 contains 14 residues. V lost 7 bases to trimming and J lost 6 bases; unmatched junction nucleotides: 10. The CDR3: CASRTSPQSNEQFF. CDR3 DNA: TGTGCCAGCCGGACTAGTCCCCAATCCAATGAGCAGTTCTTC.

This clonotype occurred a few times. The chain recombines TRBV5-1 with TRBJ1-2; 7 positions agree with TRBD1. This CDR3 has 16 amino acids. V dropped 3 bases and J dropped 1; count of bases not matched to a gene: 9. Germline CDR1 SGHRS, CDR2 YFSETQ. The CDR3 loop is CASSSRDRSFNYGYTF. The CDR3 bases are TGCGCCAGCAGCTCCCGGGACAGAAGTTTTAACTATGGCTACACCTTC.

The table lists this clonotype with many counts. The chain is built from TRBV29-1 and TRBJ1-1; D is uncertain. V was trimmed by 5 bases and J by 0 bases, leaving 10 bases between them. From germline, CDR1 is SQVTM and CDR2 ANQGSEA. The CDR3 extends over 13 amino acids. CDR3 sequence (DNA): TGCAGCGTTTCCCACGACGTGAACACTGAAGCTTTCTTT. Its translation is CSVSHDVNTEAFF. Full variable domain (outside the CDR3, taken from reference TRBV29-1 and TRBJ1-1): SAVISQKPSRDICQRGTSLTIQCQVDSQVTMMFWYRQQPGQSLTLIATANQGSEATYESGFVIDKFPISRPNLTFSTLTVSNMSPEDSSIYLCSVSHDVNTEAFFGQGTRLTVV.

The chain joins TRBV4-3 to TRBJ1-2; TRBD1 might be the D (5 bases). Trimming took off 0 bases at V and 2 bases at J, with 10 bases between the two ends. CDR3 length: 15 amino acids. Germline assignment: CDR1 LGHNA and CDR2 YSLEER. CDR3 in amino acids: CASSQEEGYNYGYTF. CDR3 bases: TGCGCCAGCAGCCAAGAGGAGGGGTACAACTATGGCTACACCTTC.

The chain joins TRBV4-3 to TRBJ2-7; 7 nucleotides match TRBD1. CDR1 LGHNA and CDR2 YSLEER come from the germline V gene. The CDR3 contains 14 residues. V dropped 3 bases and J dropped 5; count of bases not matched to a gene: 7. CDR3 bases: TGCGCCAGCAGCCACAGGACAGGTTCAGACGAGCAGTACTTC. It encodes CASSHRTGSDEQYF.